The present T cell receptor (beta chain) was sequenced within a study of T-cell reconstitution after alpha-beta-depleted transplantation in children. Points from the study as a whole: In some patients, recipient T cells and intrathymic progenitors surviving conditioning explained high day-60 diversity. Newly produced T cells mostly accounted for T-cell counts and diversity one year post-transplant. Two months or so post-transplant, alpha-beta T cells reportedly derived from several hundred expanded graft clones.

Trimming took off 3 bases at V and 5 bases at J, with 18 bases between the two ends. The CDR3 loop spans 16 amino acids. Preparation of the TCRbeta library was carried out with unique molecular identifiers. TCRdb reanalysed the PCR reads using MiXCR and keeps one entry per CDR3 protein. The data hold about 260,000 distinct CDR3 sequences, with approximately 10% observed a single time. This clonotype was counted at least ten times. Antigen unknown. The sequence derives from a male patient aged 2-9 years who had a stem cell transplant for chronic granulomatous disease, so the T cells may come from the graft donor. The J gene is TRBJ2-3, the V gene TRBV12-3 or TRBV12-4, with a weak D call TRBD2 (6 bases). The source was peripheral blood, collected 180 days after TCRalphabeta/CD19-depleted stem cell transplant. CDR3 DNA sequence: TGTGCCAGCAGTTTGTATACGCAGGACTACGGAGATACGCAGTATTTT. Its translation: CASSLYTQDYGDTQYF.